This T cell receptor (beta chain) was found in a study of cytomegalovirus exposure and HLA in healthy donors (dated by TCRdb to 2016 to 2017). Looking at the study overall: An earlier analysis of roughly 570 of the donors reported under 300 Gb of sequence data and 95 million to 140 million unique TCR beta sequences obtained from some 200 million T cells. A later analysis re-analyzed previously published TCR beta repertoires from 660 or so donors and added high-resolution HLA genotyping to study TCR occurrence patterns. Donor age, sex, ethnicity and CMV serostatus were compiled alongside the repertoire data. Roughly five DR-DQ haplotypes were handled as single units for association and clustering, since linkage in the cohort was strong. The genetic ancestry cluster associated with self-reported Caucasian donors included 81% of the 398 genotyped donors. Besides the first cohort of some 670 subjects, a separate validation cohort made up of roughly 130 different subjects was used. All discovery cohort repertoires had been generated using a single sequencing platform. High-throughput TCR immunosequencing, statistical association of individual TCRs with disease status, and machine learning were combined to predict cytomegalovirus infection status. The T cell repertoires of roughly 660 subjects were profiled by immunosequencing and related to cytomegalovirus serostatus. In a later genetic analysis, genome-wide SNP genotypes for about 65% of the 666 donors were used, and that subset was treated as a discovery cohort. Among some 400 genotyped donors of the cohort, an average of about 240,000 unique TCR beta nucleotide sequences were sequenced per donor, 15% to 20% of them non-productive. In the later analysis, no new phenotypic data were used to find candidate immune exposures; instead, reliance was placed on TCR beta sequences and their occurrence across donors. HLA typing included class I and class II loci at four-digit resolution. The study aimed to test whether signatures of past pathogen exposure could be identified by cataloging public T cell receptors. Typing coverage differed by locus: A, B, C, DRB1 and DQB1 were typed in about 629-640 donors, DQA1 in about 510, DPA1 in approximately 600, and DPB1 in roughly 470. In an earlier analysis of a few hundred of the donors, high-throughput TCR beta sequencing was used to judge whether each TCR beta V gene segment behaved as functional or pseudogenic. An early release that covered several hundred HLA-typed donors contained about 290 gigabases of sequencing data and 75 million to 100 million unique TCR sequences. Study-wide findings and limitations: At a false discovery rate of 0.05, a later analysis linked roughly 17,000 TCR beta sequences to specific HLA alleles. According to a later genetic analysis, donors in an Asian-associated ancestry cluster had fewer N-insertions in productive TCRs than the roughly 670-donor mean. According to a later analysis, TCR association rates differed among HLA loci, with DRB1 alleles showing the most associated TCRs and HLA-C alleles showing the fewest. Because HLA typing was unavailable for some donors at each locus, only the typed subset was used in association tests. In an earlier analysis of approximately 600 of the donors, most TCR beta V segments were observed in productive rearrangements about 87% or about 30% of the time, broadly matching IMGT annotations. According to the authors, the approach could potentially be generalized to other disease states and immunological phenotypes. Most TCR sequences were observed very rarely across donors, whereas some public TCRs were present in many individuals. Only TCR beta chains were sequenced in this cohort, and the absence of alpha or paired-chain data limited detectable features. Cytomegalovirus status was reported to be diagnosed by the classifier with high specificity and sensitivity in both the original and validation cohorts. The sequencing pipeline was judged likely to have produced a cluster of highly shared sequence variants as a technical artifact. Immune exposure information for the cohort was limited to CMV serostatus. Correlated functional status among segregating V segments might be attributable to linkage disequilibrium, but an unknown experimental factor could not be ruled out. Seventeen rarely observed V segments, including chromosome 9 orphons, were excluded from the earlier analysis of some 590 of the donors because counts were too low. A later genetic analysis associated a missense DCLRE1C variant with V-gene and J-gene trimming of TCR beta chains, and an independent cohort replicated the association. Several of the top co-occurrence clusters appeared to be linked to parvovirus B19, influenza, CMV and Epstein-Barr virus, according to a later analysis. In a later analysis, HLA-associated TCR beta chains were found to be more clonally expanded and to have lower generation probabilities than equally common non-associated chains. When HLA alleles, especially DR and DQ, strongly co-occurred, attributing TCR associations to individual alleles was difficult. Roughly uniform sequencing depth across donors was assumed in presence/absence analyses, although this assumption may not hold. The study listed 170 or so TCR beta chains as associated with cytomegalovirus. Most CMV-associated TCR beta chains appeared to be HLA-restricted in a later analysis, and the HLA associations seemed to be driven largely by CMV exposure. In vitro tests confirmed that three of the cytomegalovirus-associated TCR beta chains recognize cytomegalovirus antigens. A further reported finding was that TCR beta sequences accurately predicted the HLA-A and HLA-B alleles for most subjects in the first cohort.

The cohort was made up of 500 to 850 healthy bone marrow donors. Cohort members were all nominally healthy when sampled, although unrecorded immune exposures were likely present. The donor was CMV seronegative and belonged to the group of 350 or so seronegative cohort members. A peripheral blood sample was provided by each donor, and peripheral blood mononuclear cells were used for TCR beta sequencing. Genomic DNA was extracted from the blood cell samples with the Qiagen DNeasy Blood Extraction Kit. This clone was observed a single time. Its recognized antigen is unknown. Per-base quality was not reported, and no clone a single base away is much larger than it. Libraries were constructed by the immunoSEQ multiplex PCR assay. The multiplex PCR relied on a mix of 60 forward primers for TCR Vbeta segments and 13 reverse primers for TCR Jbeta segments. The CDR3 region of rearranged TCR beta genes was amplified from genomic DNA by a multiplex PCR assay. Amplified TCR beta libraries were sequenced as 87-base-pair reads on the Illumina HiSeq System. The published analysis was carried out like this. In a later analysis, 80 million or so unique TCR beta chains were counted across the 500 to 850 repertoires, and roughly 11 million of these chains were shared by at least two donors. Raw reads were error-corrected and collapsed into unique sequences by a nearest-neighbor algorithm in which closely related sequences were merged to remove PCR and sequencing errors. Alignment of CDR3 sequences to IMGT reference sequences was used to assign V, D and J gene segments. Each retained sequence needed at least a six-nucleotide match to both a V gene segment and a J gene segment. A rearrangement was called productive if the CDR3 had no stop codons and remained in frame with V and J, and every other rearrangement was called non-productive. CDR3 was defined by IMGT convention, running from the second conserved V-encoded cysteine to the conserved J-encoded phenylalanine. The earlier analysis of around 640 of the donors excluded sequences that lacked an unambiguous match to a single V gene segment. In an earlier analysis of 587 of the donors, a V segment was called functional when productive rearrangements were above 56.7%, and segregating when the standard deviation between donors exceeded 5%. A statistical classification framework was developed to diagnose cytomegalovirus status using the catalog of TCR beta chain sequences. In a later analysis, V and J genes were assigned by comparing TCR nucleotide sequences against IMGT/GENE-DB human TR gene sequences. In a later analysis, CDR3 sequences and most-parsimonious VDJ recombination scenarios were assigned using the TCRdist pipeline. In a later analysis, each TCR beta chain was defined by its CDR3 amino acid sequence together with its V-gene family, and reads without a unique V-gene family were excluded. As a way to deal with suspected cross-contamination and a sequencing artifact, a later analysis dropped hundreds of nucleotide sequences that were highly shared and had low generation probability. For each public chain, a later analysis derived a clonal expansion index from normalized ranks of inferred template counts within each repertoire. A later analysis computed generation probabilities with a VDJ recombination model fitted to out-of-frame rearrangements, and checked the results against IGoR. In a later analysis, hypergeometric tests were used to score TCR-TCR, TCR-HLA and TCR-CMV co-occurrence, with a repertoire-size bias correction applied to TCR pairs. False discovery rates were estimated in a later analysis by permuting HLA or CMV assignments 20 times. In a later analysis, co-occurring TCRs were grouped with DBSCAN, and TCRdist sequence similarity was added when clustering was performed within HLA-allele-positive subsets. Repertoires with fewer than 30,000 or more than 120,000 public chains, plus five repertoires with anomalous nucleotide sharing, were excluded from co-occurrence clustering. In its TCRdb copy, this immuneACCESS table keeps in-frame sequences only and misses some clones. Where compared with another copy, unresolved V genes explain less than half of these, and the others have no known cause. V and J calls and clone size are given by that table; D and trimming were obtained from the DNA. A total of 75,000 to 100,000 clones appear in this sample, roughly 70% of them only once. The ten largest clones capture 1.8% of the sample.

What was sequenced was PBMCs. The TCR was taken from a male donor in good health and CMV-seronegative.

In nucleotides, the sequence is TGCAGCGTGCGCCGGGACAGGGGGGCCTACGAGCAGTACTTC. Its amino acids are CSVRRDRGAYEQYF. This chain joins TRBV29-1 to TRBJ2-7, with 11 central nucleotides matching TRBD1. For this chain, trimming is 6 bases at the V end and 2 bases at the J end, and the number of junction bases without a gene match is 6. The CDR3 measures 14 amino acids from cysteine to phenylalanine. The retained sequence is limited to the CDR3, 42 bases, with the frame set at the first base. CDR1 and CDR2, looked up from the germline V gene, are SQVTM and ANQGSEA.